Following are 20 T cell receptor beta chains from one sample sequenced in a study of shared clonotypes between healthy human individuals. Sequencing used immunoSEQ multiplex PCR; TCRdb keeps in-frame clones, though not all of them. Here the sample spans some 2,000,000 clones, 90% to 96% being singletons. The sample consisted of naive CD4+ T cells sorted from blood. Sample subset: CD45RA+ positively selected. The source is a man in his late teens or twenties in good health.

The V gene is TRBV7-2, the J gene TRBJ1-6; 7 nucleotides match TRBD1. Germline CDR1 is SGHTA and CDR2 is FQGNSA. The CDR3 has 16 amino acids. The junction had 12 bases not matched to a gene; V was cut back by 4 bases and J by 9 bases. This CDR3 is CASSSHGTVKVSPLHF. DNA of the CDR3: TGTGCCAGCAGCTCCCACGGGACAGTAAAAGTTTCACCCCTCCACTTT.

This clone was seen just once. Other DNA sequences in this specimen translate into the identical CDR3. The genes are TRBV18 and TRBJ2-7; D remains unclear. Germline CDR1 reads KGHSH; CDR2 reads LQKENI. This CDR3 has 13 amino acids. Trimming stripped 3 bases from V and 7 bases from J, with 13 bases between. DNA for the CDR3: TGTGCCAGCTCACCGACTCTCCTTCGGGAGCAGTACTTC. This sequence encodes CASSPTLLREQYF.

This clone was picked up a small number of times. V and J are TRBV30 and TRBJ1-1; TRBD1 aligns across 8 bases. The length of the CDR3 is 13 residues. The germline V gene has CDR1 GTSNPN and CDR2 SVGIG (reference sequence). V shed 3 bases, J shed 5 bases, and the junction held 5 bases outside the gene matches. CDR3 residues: CAWSRTGWTEAFF. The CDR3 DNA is TGTGCCTGGAGCCGGACAGGGTGGACTGAAGCTTTCTTT. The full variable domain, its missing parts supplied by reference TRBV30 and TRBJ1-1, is SQTIHQWPATLVQPVGSPLSLECTVEGTSNPNLYWYRQAAGRGLQLLFYSVGIGQISSEVPQNLSASRPQDRQFILSSKKLLLSDSGFYLCAWSRTGWTEAFFGQGTRLTVV.

CDR3 coding DNA: TGTGCCAGCAGCGTTATGAGGGACTTGGGCACAGATACGCAGTATTTT. The encoded protein is CASSVMRDLGTDTQYF. This chain links TRBV9 with TRBJ2-3, with D possibly TRBD2 on 6 matching bases. The CDR3 runs to 16 residues. Trimming pared 2 bases from V and 1 base from J, leaving 14 bases between. From germline, CDR1 is SGDLS and CDR2 YYNGEE.

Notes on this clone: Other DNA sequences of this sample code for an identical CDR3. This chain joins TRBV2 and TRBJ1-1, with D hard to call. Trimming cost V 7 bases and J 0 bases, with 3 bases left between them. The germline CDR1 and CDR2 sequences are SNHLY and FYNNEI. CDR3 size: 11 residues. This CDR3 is CASTVNTEAFF. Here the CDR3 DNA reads TGTGCCAGCACTGTGAACACTGAAGCTTTCTTT.

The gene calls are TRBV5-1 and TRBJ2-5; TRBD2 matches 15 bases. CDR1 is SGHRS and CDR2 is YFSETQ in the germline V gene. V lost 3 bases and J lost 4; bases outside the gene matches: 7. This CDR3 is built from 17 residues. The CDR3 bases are TGCGCCAGCAGCTACCCGGGACTAGCGGGGGGCCGAGAGACCCAGTACTTC. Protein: CASSYPGLAGGRETQYF.

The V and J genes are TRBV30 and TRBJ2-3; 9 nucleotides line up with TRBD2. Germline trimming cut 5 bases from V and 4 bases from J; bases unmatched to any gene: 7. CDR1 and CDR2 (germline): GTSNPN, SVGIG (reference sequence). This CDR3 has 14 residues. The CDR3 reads CAWGRGGAPDTQYF. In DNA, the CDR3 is TGTGCCTGGGGTCGCGGGGGGGCGCCAGATACGCAGTATTTT.

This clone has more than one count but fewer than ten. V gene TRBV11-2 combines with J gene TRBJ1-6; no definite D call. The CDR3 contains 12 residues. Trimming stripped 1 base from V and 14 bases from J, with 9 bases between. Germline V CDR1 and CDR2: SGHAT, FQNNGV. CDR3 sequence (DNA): TGTGCCAGCAGCTTAGCCCGGGGATCCCTCCACTTT. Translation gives CASSLARGSLHF. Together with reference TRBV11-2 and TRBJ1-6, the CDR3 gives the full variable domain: EAGVAQSPRYKIIEKRQSVAFWCNPISGHATLYWYQQILGQGPKLLIQFQNNGVVDDSQLPKDRFSAERLKGVDSTLKIQPAKLEDSAVYLCASSLARGSLHFGNGTRLTVT.

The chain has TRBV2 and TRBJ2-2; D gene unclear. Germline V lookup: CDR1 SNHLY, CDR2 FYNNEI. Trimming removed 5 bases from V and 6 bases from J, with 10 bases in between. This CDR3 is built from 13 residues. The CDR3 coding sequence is TGTGCCAGCAGTTACGAAGGCTCCGGGGAGCTGTTTTTT. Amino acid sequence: CASSYEGSGELFF.

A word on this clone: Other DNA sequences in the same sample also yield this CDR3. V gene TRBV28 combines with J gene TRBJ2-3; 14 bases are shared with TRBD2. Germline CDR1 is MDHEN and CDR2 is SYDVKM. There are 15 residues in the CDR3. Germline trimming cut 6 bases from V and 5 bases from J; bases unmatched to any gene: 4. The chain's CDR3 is CASSRLAGGQDTQYF. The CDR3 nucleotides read TGTGCCAGCAGCCGACTAGCGGGGGGGCAAGATACGCAGTATTTT.

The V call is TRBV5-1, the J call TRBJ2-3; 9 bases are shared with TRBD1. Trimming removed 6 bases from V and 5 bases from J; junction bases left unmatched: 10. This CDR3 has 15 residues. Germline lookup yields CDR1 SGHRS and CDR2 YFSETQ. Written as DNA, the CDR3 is TGCGCCAGCACCCAACCGACAGGGGGAATAGATACGCAGTATTTT. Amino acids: CASTQPTGGIDTQYF.

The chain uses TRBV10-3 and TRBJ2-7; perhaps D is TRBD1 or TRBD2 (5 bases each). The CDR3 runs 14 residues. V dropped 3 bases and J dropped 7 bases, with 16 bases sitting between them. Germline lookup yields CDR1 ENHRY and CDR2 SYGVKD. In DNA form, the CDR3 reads TGTGCCATCAGTGATGGACTCCAGGGTCGAGAGCAGTACTTC. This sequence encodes CAISDGLQGREQYF.

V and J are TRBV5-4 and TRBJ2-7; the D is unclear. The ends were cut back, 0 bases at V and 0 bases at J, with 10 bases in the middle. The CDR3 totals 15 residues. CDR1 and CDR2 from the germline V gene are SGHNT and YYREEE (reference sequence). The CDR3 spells CASSLAPGASYEQYF. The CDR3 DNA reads TGTGCCAGCAGCTTGGCACCCGGAGCCTCCTACGAGCAGTACTTC. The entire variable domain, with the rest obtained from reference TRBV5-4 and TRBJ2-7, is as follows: ETGVTQSPTHLIKTRGQQVTLRCSSQSGHNTVSWYQQALGQGPQFIFQYYREEENGRGNFPPRFSGLQFPNYSSELNVNALELDDSALYLCASSLAPGASYEQYFGPGTRLTVT.

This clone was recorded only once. The CDR3 DNA follows: TGTGCCAGCAGCCCCGACAGGCTGGAGGAGACCCAGTACTTC. Amino acid sequence: CASSPDRLEETQYF. The chain links TRBV5-6 to TRBJ2-5; D perhaps matches TRBD1 (6 bases). The CDR3 length is 14 residues. The germline CDR1 and CDR2 sequences are SGHDT and YYEEEE. V was trimmed by 4 bases and J by 5 bases, leaving 15 bases between them.

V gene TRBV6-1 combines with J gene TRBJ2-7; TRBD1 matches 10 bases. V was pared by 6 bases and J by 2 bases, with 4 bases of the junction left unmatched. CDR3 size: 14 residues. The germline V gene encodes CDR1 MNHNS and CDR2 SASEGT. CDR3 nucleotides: TGTGCCAGCAGGACAGGGGGCAAAACCTACGAGCAGTACTTC. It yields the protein CASRTGGKTYEQYF.

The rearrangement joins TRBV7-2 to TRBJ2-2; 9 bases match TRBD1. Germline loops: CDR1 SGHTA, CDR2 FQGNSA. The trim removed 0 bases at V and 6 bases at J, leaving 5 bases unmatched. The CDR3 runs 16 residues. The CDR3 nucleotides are TGTGCCAGCAGCTTAGCGACCGGGACAGGGCCCGGGGAGCTGTTTTTT. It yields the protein CASSLATGTGPGELFF.

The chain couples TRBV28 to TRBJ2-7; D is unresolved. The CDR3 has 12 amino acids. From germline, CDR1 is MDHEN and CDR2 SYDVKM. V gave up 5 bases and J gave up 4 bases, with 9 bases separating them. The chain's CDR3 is CASSIQIYEQYF. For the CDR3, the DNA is TGTGCCAGCAGTATTCAGATTTACGAGCAGTACTTC. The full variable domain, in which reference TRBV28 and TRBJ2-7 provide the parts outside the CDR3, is DVKVTQSSRYLVKRTGEKVFLECVQDMDHENMFWYRQDPGLGLRLIYFSYDVKMKEKGDIPEGYSVSREKKERFSLILESASTNQTSMYLCASSIQIYEQYFGPGTRLTVT.

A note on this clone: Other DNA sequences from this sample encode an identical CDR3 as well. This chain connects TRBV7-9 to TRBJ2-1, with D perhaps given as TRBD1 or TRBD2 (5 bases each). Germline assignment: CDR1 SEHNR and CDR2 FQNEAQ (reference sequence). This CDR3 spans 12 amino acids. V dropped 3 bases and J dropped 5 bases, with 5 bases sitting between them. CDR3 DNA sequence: TGTGCCAGCAGCTTGGGGGACAATGAGCAGTTCTTC. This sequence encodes CASSLGDNEQFF.

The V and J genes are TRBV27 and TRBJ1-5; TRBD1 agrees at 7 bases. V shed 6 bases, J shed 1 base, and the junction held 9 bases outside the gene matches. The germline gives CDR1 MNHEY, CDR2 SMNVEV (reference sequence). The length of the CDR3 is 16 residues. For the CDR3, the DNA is TGTGCCAGCAGACACCGGACAGGTGACAGCAATCAGCCCCAGCATTTT. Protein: CASRHRTGDSNQPQHF.

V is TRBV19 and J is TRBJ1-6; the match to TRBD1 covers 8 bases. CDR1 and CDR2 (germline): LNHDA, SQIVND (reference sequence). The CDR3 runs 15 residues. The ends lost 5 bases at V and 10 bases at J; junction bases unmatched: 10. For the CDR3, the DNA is TGTGCCAGTAGTGTCGGACAGGGTGTAGAGTCACCCCTCCACTTT. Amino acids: CASSVGQGVESPLHF.